This T cell receptor beta chain comes out of a study of CD8+ T cells in alopecia areata. General study results and limits: Tofacitinib yielded significantly lower scalp clonality and fewer expanded CD8+ clones among the top 100.

Following RNA extraction, reverse transcription yielded cDNA that acted as the sequencing template. Repertoires were generated with immunoSEQ multiplex PCR, while TCRdb's copy carries only in-frame clones and drops some. Of 160,000 or so clones listed, roughly 50% are singletons. As to this clone: Its specificity is not known.

Treatment of the sample: oral pan-JAK inhibitor, 5-10 mg twice daily. The ends were cut back, 0 bases at V and 8 bases at J, with 4 bases in the middle. This CDR3 contains 12 residues. Germline V gene sequence: CDR1 SGHTA, CDR2 FQGNSA. This sequence was found in a human donor with alopecia areata. The V call is TRBV7-2, the J call TRBJ2-2; D is ambiguous. The source material was CD4+ T cells sorted from blood, sampled at approximately week 61, from a patient treated with tofacitinib. The CDR3 here is CASSLAEGELFF. The CDR3 nucleotides read TGTGCCAGCAGCTTAGCCGAAGGGGAGCTGTTTTTT. The variable domain in full, completed from reference TRBV7-2 and TRBJ2-2, reads GAGVSQSPSNKVTEKGKDVELRCDPISGHTALYWYRQSLGQGLEFLIYFQGNSAPDKSGLPSDRFSAERTGGSVSTLTIQRTQQEDSAVYLCASSLAEGELFFGEGSRLTVL.